The table lists the clone carrying this T cell receptor (beta chain) with many counts. Its target is unknown. This record comes from a study of neurological immune-mediated disorders. Study-level points and caveats: HTLV-1-associated myelopathy had the most TCR clonal expansion, and multiple sclerosis had the least, less than healthy controls. Across subjects, no CDR3 amino acid sequence appeared in expanded clones of more than one subject, a finding that suggested private repertoires in all groups.

The cDNA was synthesized by 5'RACE incorporating 10-nucleotide random UMIs. MiXCR was run by TCRdb on the 5' RACE reads, yielding one entry per CDR3 protein. The table shows tens of thousands of distinct CDR3 sequences, with approximately 10% occurring only once. Unsorted libraries were derived from 2 million PBMCs stored at -80 C. This sequence originates from a man aged 35 to 55 in good health. Sequencing was carried out using PBMCs.

CDR3: CASRSGDSPYNEQFF. The CDR3 DNA is TGTGCCAGCAGGTCCGGGGACAGCCCGTACAATGAGCAGTTCTTC. The chain recombines TRBV27 with TRBJ2-1; TRBD1 agrees at 7 bases. This CDR3 has 15 residues. V shed 6 bases, J shed 4 bases, and the junction held 9 bases outside the gene matches. Germline assignment: CDR1 MNHEY and CDR2 SMNVEV (reference sequence).